Each of the 10 T cell receptor beta chains below was sequenced from the same sample in a study of cytomegalovirus exposure and HLA in healthy donors. The study ran its PCR with 60 Vbeta and 13 Jbeta primers. Method: immunoSEQ multiplex PCR; TCRdb's copy keeps in-frame clones and lacks some. The sample consists of 250,000 or so clones, about 93% of them appearing once. Input material: PBMCs. The source is a girl between 2 and 10 years old in good health and CMV-seronegative.

In nucleotides, the CDR3 is TGTGCCAGCATTCCAGGGCAAGCTTCCTACGAGCAGTACTTC. Protein product: CASIPGQASYEQYF. The chain combines TRBV28 with TRBJ2-7; possibly TRBD1 for D (5 bases). Germline V gene sequence: CDR1 MDHEN, CDR2 SYDVKM. V lost 7 bases and J 1 base, leaving 14 bases between the germline ends. This CDR3 comprises 14 residues.

The CDR3 sequence is CASSPFGTATGELFF. The CDR3 nucleotides read TGTGCCAGCAGCCCCTTCGGGACAGCCACCGGGGAGCTGTTTTTT. This rearrangement joins TRBV11-2 to TRBJ2-2, with 7 bases matching TRBD1. Germline V lookup: CDR1 SGHAT, CDR2 FQNNGV. V shed 5 bases, J shed 4 bases, and the junction held 7 bases outside the gene matches. The CDR3 runs 15 residues.

The chain recombines TRBV2 with TRBJ2-6, with D uncertain. Between the trimmed V and J ends, which lost 5 bases and 2 bases, there was a span of 19 bases. Germline V lookup: CDR1 SNHLY, CDR2 FYNNEI. CDR3 length: 18 amino acids. The CDR3 is CASSPAPVESAGANVLTF. The CDR3 DNA reads TGTGCCAGCAGTCCCGCCCCGGTGGAGAGTGCTGGGGCCAACGTCCTGACTTTC.

The chain combines TRBV27 with TRBJ2-5; possibly TRBD1 for D (5 bases). The assigned J gene may be wrong: the sequence end matches TRBJ2-7 better. Germline V gives CDR1 MNHEY, CDR2 SMNVEV (reference sequence). The CDR3 is 15 amino acids. The CDR3 protein is CASALLDRSNYEQYF. The CDR3 bases are TGTGCCAGCGCCCTTTTAGACAGATCCAACTACGAGCAGTACTTC.

The J gene is TRBJ2-1, the V gene TRBV29-1; 7 bases line up with TRBD1. CDR3 length: 10 residues. The ends lost 7 bases at V and 9 bases at J; junction bases unmatched: 3. CDR1 SQVTM and CDR2 ANQGSEA come from the germline V gene. CDR3 sequence (DNA): TGCAGCGGTGGGGACAGTGAGCAGTTCTTC. Its protein is CSGGDSEQFF.

CDR3 in amino acids: CASSSPWSSEQYF. DNA of the CDR3: TGTGCCAGCAGCTCCCCCTGGTCTAGCGAACAGTACTTC. This sequence joins TRBV9 and TRBJ2-7; maybe TRBD2 (6 bases). Deletions cut 4 bases from V and 10 bases from J, with 18 bases between. The CDR3 loop spans 13 amino acids. The germline gives CDR1 SGDLS, CDR2 YYNGEE.

The chain joins TRBV30 to TRBJ2-5; D is undetermined. This CDR3 is 12 amino acids long. The germline V and J ends were trimmed by 3 bases and 4 bases, with 9 bases remaining between them. The germline CDR1 and CDR2 sequences are GTSNPN and SVGIG (reference sequence). In DNA, the CDR3 is TGTGCCTGGAGCAGCGAGGCAGAGACCCAGTACTTC. Protein: CAWSSEAETQYF.

The chain links TRBV19 to TRBJ1-4, with D perhaps TRBD1 (5 bases). CDR1 and CDR2 from the germline V gene are LNHDA and SQIVND (reference sequence). The CDR3 sequence is 16 residues long. Trimming shortened V by 6 bases and J by 4 bases, and 18 bases separated the two germline ends. The CDR3 DNA follows: TGTGCCAGTAGCGATTGGAGCCGGGACTTTAATGAAAAACTGTTTTTT. It encodes CASSDWSRDFNEKLFF. Full variable domain (rest looked up from reference TRBV19 and TRBJ1-4): DGGITQSPKYLFRKEGQNVTLSCEQNLNHDAMYWYRQDPGQGLRLIYYSQIVNDFQKGDIAEGYSVSREKKESFPLTVTSAQKNPTAFYLCASSDWSRDFNEKLFFGSGTQLSVL.

The rearrangement joins TRBV1 to TRBJ2-5; the table names TRBD1, a call not compared with the DNA. TRBV1 is noted as a pseudogene. The CDR3 length is 13 residues. The CDR3 here is CTSSQVPQETQYF. CDR3 DNA sequence: TGCACCAGCAGCCAAGTCCCACAAGAGACCCAGTACTTC.

The sample holds one count of this clone. The V gene is TRBV18, the J gene TRBJ1-4; 10 bases align to TRBD1. Germline assignment: CDR1 KGHSH and CDR2 LQKENI. The length of the CDR3 is 15 residues. Trimming cost V 3 bases and J 8 bases; bases outside gene matches: 6. The CDR3 reads CASSPSGTGEEKLFF. For the CDR3, the DNA is TGTGCCAGCTCACCCTCCGGGACAGGGGAAGAAAAACTGTTTTTT.